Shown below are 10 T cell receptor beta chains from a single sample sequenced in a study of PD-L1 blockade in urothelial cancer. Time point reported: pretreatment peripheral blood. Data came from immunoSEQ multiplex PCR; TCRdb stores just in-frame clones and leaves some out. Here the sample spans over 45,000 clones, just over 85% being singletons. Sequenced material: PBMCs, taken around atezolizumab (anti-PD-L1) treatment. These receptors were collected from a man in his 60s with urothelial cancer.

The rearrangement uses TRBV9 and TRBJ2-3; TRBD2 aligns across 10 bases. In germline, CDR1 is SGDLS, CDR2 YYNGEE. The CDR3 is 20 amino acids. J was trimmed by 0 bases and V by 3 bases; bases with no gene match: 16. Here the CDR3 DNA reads TGTGCCAGCAGCGCGAAGGTAGCGGGGGGCCTCCTCTCAAGCACAGATACGCAGTATTTT. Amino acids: CASSAKVAGGLLSSTDTQYF.

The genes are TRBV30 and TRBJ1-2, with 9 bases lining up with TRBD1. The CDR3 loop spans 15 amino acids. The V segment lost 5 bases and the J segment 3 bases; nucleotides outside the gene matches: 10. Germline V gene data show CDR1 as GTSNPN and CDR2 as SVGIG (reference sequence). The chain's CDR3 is CAWGKQGALDYGYTF. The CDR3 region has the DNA TGTGCCTGGGGAAAACAGGGGGCATTGGACTATGGCTACACCTTC.

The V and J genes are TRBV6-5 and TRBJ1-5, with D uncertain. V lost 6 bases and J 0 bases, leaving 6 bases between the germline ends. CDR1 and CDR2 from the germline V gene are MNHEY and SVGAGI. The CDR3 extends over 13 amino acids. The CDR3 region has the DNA TGTGCCAGCAGCGGGGATAGCAATCAGCCCCAGCATTTT. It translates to CASSGDSNQPQHF.

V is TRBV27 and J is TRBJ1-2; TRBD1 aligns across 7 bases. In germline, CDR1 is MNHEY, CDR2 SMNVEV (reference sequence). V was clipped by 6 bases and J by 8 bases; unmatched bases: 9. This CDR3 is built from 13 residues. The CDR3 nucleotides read TGTGCCAGCAGACAAGACAGGGTACGGGGCTACACCTTC. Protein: CASRQDRVRGYTF.

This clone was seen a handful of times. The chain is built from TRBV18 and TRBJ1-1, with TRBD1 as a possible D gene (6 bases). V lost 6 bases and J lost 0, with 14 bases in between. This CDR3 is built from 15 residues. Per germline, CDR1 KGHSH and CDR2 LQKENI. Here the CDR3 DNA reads TGTGCCAGCTCTCCGTACGGACAGTTGAACACTGAAGCTTTCTTT. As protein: CASSPYGQLNTEAFF.

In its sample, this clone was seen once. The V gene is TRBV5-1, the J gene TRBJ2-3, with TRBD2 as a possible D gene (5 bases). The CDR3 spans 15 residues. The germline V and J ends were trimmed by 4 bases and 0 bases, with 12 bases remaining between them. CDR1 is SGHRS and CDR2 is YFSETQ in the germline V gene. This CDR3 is CASSDSTGSTDTQYF. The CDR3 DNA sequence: TGCGCCAGCAGCGATTCTACGGGAAGCACAGATACGCAGTATTTT.

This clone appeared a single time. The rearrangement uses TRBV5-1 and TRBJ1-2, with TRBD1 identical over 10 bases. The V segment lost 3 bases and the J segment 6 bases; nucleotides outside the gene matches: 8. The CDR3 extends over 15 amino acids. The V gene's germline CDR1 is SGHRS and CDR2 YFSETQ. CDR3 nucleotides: TGCGCCAGCAGCTCCGCGGGACAGGGGTACGATGGCTACACCTTC. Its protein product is CASSSAGQGYDGYTF.

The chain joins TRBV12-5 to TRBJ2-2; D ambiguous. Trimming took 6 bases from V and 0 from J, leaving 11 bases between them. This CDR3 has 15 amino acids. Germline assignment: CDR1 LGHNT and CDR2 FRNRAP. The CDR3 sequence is CASGKEIANTGELFF. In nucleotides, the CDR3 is TGTGCTAGTGGGAAAGAGATCGCGAACACCGGGGAGCTGTTTTTT.

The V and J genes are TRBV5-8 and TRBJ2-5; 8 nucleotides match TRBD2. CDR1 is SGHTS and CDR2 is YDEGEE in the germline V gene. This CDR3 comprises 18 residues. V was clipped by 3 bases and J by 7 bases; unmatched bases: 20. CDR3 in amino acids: CASSSLTLSGSLFGTQYF. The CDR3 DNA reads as TGTGCCAGCAGCTCCCTGACTCTGAGCGGGAGTCTATTTGGGACCCAGTACTTC.

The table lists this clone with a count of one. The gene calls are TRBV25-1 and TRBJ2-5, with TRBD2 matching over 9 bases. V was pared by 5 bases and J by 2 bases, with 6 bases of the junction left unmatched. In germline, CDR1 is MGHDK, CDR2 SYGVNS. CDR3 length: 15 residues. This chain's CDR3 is CASSSIAGVQETQYF. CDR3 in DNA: TGTGCCAGCAGTTCAATAGCGGGGGTTCAAGAGACCCAGTACTTC.